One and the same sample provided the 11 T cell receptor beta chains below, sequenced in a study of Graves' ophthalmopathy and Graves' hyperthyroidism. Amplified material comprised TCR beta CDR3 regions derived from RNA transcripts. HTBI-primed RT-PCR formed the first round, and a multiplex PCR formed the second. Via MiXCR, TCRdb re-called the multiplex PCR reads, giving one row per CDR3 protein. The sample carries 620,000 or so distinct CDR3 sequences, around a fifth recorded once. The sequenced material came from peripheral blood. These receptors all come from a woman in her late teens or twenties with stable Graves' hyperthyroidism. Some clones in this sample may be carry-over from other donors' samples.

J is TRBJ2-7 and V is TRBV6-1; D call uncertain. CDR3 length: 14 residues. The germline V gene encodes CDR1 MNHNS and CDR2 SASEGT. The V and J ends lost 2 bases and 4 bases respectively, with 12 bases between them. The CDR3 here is CASSERSLPYEQYF. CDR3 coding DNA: TGTGCCAGCAGTGAAAGGTCCCTCCCTTACGAGCAGTACTTC.

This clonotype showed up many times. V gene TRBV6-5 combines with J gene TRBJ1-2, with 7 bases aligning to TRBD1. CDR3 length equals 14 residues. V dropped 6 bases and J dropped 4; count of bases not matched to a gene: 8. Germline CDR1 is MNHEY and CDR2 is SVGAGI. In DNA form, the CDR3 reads TGTGCCAGCAGCTACGACAGGGCCCTCTATGGCTACACCTTC. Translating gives CASSYDRALYGYTF.

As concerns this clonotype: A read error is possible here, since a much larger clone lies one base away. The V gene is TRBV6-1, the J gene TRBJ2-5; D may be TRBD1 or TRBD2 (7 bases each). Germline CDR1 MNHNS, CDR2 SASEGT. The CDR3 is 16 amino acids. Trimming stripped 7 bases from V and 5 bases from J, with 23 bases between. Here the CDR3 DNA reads TGTGCCAGCACCGACAGCGGGACAGACCTCCAGGAGACCCAGTACTTC. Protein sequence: CASTDSGTDLQETQYF.

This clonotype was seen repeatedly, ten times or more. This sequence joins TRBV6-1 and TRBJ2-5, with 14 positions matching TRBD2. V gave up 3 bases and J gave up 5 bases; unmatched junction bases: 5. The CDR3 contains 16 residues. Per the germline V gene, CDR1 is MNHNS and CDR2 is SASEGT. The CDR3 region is CASSEGLAGVEETQYF. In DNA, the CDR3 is TGTGCCAGCAGTGAGGGACTAGCGGGGGTGGAGGAGACCCAGTACTTC.

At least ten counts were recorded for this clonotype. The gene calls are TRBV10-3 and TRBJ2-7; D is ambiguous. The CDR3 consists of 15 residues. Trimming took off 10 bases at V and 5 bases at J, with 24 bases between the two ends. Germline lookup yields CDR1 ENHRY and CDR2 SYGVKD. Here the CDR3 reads CATSQWSTRPDEQYF. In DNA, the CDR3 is TGTGCCACCTCACAGTGGTCGACTCGTCCCGACGAGCAGTACTTC.

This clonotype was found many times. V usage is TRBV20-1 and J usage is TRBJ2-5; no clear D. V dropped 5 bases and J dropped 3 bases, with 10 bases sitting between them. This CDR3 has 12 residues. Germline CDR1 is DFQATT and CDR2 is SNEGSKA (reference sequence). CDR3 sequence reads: CSAPQSEETQYF. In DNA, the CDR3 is TGCAGTGCTCCCCAATCGGAAGAGACCCAGTACTTC.

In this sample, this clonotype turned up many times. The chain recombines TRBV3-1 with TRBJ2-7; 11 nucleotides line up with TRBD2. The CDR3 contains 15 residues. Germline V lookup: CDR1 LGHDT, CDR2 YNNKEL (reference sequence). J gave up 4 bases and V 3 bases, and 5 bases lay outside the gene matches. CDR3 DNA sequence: TGTGCCAGCAGCCAGGCGGGACTAGCGGTTTACGAGCAGTACTTC. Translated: CASSQAGLAVYEQYF.

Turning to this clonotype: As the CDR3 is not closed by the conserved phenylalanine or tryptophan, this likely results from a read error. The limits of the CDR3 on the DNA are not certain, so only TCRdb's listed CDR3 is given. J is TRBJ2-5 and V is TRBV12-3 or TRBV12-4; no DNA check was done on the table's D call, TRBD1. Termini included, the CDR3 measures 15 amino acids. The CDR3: CASVFGTGTKETQDY.

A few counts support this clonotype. The CDR3 sequence is CASSLRQGNGGELFF. The CDR3 nucleotides are TGTGCCAGCAGCTTAAGGCAGGGTAACGGCGGGGAGCTGTTTTTT. V and J are TRBV11-2 and TRBJ2-2, with D maybe TRBD1 (5 bases). Trimming took 2 bases from V and 7 from J, leaving 14 bases between them. The CDR3 runs 15 residues. Germline V CDR1 and CDR2: SGHAT, FQNNGV.

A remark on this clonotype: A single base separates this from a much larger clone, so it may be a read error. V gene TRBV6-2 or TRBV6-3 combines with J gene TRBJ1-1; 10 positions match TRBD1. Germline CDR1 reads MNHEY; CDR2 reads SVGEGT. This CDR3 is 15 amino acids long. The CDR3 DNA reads TGTGCCGGCAGTTCCCCGGGACAGGGGTCCACTGAAGCTTTCTTT. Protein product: CAGSSPGQGSTEAFF.

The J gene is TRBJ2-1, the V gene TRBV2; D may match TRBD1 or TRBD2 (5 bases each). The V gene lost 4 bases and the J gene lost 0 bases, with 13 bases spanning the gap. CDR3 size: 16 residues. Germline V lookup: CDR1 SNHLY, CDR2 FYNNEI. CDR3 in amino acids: CASSGDGSISYNEQFF. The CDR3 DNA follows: TGTGCCAGCAGTGGGGACGGATCCATCTCCTACAATGAGCAGTTCTTC.